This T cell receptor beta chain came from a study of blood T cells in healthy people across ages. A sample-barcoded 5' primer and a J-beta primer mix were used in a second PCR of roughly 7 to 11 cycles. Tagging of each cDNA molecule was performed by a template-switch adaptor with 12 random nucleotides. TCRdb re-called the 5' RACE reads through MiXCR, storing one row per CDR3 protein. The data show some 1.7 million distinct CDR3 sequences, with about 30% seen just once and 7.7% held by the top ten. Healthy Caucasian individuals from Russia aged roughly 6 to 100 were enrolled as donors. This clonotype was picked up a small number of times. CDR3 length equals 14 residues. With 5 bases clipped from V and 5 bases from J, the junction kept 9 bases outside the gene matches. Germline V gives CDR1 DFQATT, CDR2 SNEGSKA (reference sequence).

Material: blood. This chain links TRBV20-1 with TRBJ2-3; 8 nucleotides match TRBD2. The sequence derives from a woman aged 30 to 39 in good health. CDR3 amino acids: CSALPGTSQDTQYF. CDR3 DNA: TGCAGTGCTCTGCCCGGGACTAGTCAAGATACGCAGTATTTT.